Given below is one TCR beta chain in context. The data derive from a study of blood T cell repertoires in COVID-19. For the study at large: Italy, Spain and the United States were the sources of the convalescent and acute COVID-19 samples.

Symptom resolution, clearance, or two negative PCRs marked the recovered donors of Cohort 3. Generated by immunoSEQ multiplex PCR, the TCRdb table keeps only in-frame clones and is missing some. The sample contains fewer than 400,000 clones, 80% to 90% of which appear only once. The sequenced sample was PBMCs or T cells enriched from blood (not recorded which). This clonotype originated in a man aged 25-45 years who had recovered from COVID-19.

Here the CDR3 reads CASSVTGVDGYTF. For the CDR3, the DNA is TGTGCCAGCAGCGTGACAGGGGTGGATGGCTACACCTTC. The chain is built from TRBV7-2 and TRBJ1-2; 8 bases line up with TRBD1. Per germline, CDR1 SGHTA and CDR2 FQGNSA. The CDR3 sequence is 13 residues long. The junction had 5 bases not matched to a gene; V was cut back by 5 bases and J by 6 bases. Supplemented by reference TRBV7-2 and TRBJ1-2, the full variable domain reads GAGVSQSPSNKVTEKGKDVELRCDPISGHTALYWYRQSLGQGLEFLIYFQGNSAPDKSGLPSDRFSAERTGGSVSTLTIQRTQQEDSAVYLCASSVTGVDGYTFGSGTRLTVV.